These 14 T cell receptor beta chains were all obtained from the same sample, sequenced in a study of vaccination effects on CD4 cells after COVID-19. These receptors have no known antigen. Isolating CD4+ T cells followed approximately nine days of culture. Repertoires were generated with immunoSEQ multiplex PCR, while TCRdb's copy carries only in-frame clones and drops some. The sample has tens of thousands of clones, less than 85% seen once; the top ten hold under 4%. This sample comprised CD4+ T cells from PBMCs cultured without peptide, obtained before COVID-19 vaccination. These receptors were taken from a human donor who received a COVID-19 vaccine.

The genes are TRBV5-1 and TRBJ1-3; D is possibly TRBD1 (6 bases). Germline-derived CDR1 and CDR2 are SGHRS and YFSETQ. This CDR3 region has 16 residues. V was cut by 3 bases and J by 0 bases, with 13 bases left in between. The CDR3: CASSSDRPSSGNTIYF. CDR3 coding DNA: TGCGCCAGCAGCTCCGACAGGCCTAGCTCTGGAAACACCATATATTTT. The entire variable domain, with the rest obtained from reference TRBV5-1 and TRBJ1-3, is as follows: KAGVTQTPRYLIKTRGQQVTLSCSPISGHRSVSWYQQTPGQGLQFLFEYFSETQRNKGNFPGRFSGRQFSNSRSEMNVSTLELGDSALYLCASSSDRPSSGNTIYFGEGSWLTVV.

Turning to this clone: The junction does not match germline at one end; this may be a read error. The chain couples TRBV11-2 to TRBJ2-5; TRBD1 or TRBD2 may be the D gene (5 bases each). Per germline, CDR1 SGHAT and CDR2 FQNNGV. The length of the CDR3 is 14 residues. The CDR3 region is CASSLEPGPHLGDF. CDR3 nucleotide sequence: TGTGCCAGCAGCTTGGAACCGGGACCTCACCTCGGGGACTTC. Based on the CDR3 plus reference TRBV11-2 and TRBJ2-5, the full variable domain is EAGVAQSPRYKIIEKRQSVAFWCNPISGHATLYWYQQILGQGPKLLIQFQNNGVVDDSQLPKDRFSAERLKGVDSTLKIQPAKLEDSAVYLCASSLEPGPHLGDFGPGTRLLVL.

This clone was counted a few times. The chain has TRBV19 and TRBJ2-2, with TRBD1 matching 7 bases. The CDR3 runs 13 residues. The ends lost 6 bases at V and 3 bases at J; junction bases unmatched: 1. Germline V gene data show CDR1 as LNHDA and CDR2 as SQIVND (reference sequence). In nucleotides, the CDR3 is TGTGCCAGTAGGGGACAGTACACCGGGGAGCTGTTTTTT. Translation gives CASRGQYTGELFF. The full variable domain, completed using reference TRBV19 and TRBJ2-2, is DGGITQSPKYLFRKEGQNVTLSCEQNLNHDAMYWYRQDPGQGLRLIYYSQIVNDFQKGDIAEGYSVSREKKESFPLTVTSAQKNPTAFYLCASRGQYTGELFFGEGSRLTVL.

The sample holds one count of this clone. The chain uses TRBV7-9 and TRBJ2-5; D is perhaps TRBD2 (6 bases). Per the germline V gene, CDR1 is SEHNR and CDR2 is FQNEAQ (reference sequence). Deletions cut 5 bases from V and 2 bases from J, with 21 bases between. The CDR3 has 17 residues. This CDR3 is CASSPRRFRGAQETQYF. CDR3 sequence (DNA): TGTGCCAGCAGCCCCCGTCGATTTCGCGGGGCTCAAGAGACCCAGTACTTC.

This clone was recorded a few times. V and J are TRBV5-1 and TRBJ1-1, with TRBD1 matching 9 bases. Germline-derived CDR1 and CDR2 are SGHRS and YFSETQ. This CDR3 has 16 amino acids. J lost 5 bases, V lost 0 bases, and 8 bases had no gene match. The CDR3 DNA is TGCGCCAGCAGCTTGGATATTGTGGGACAGGGAACTGAAGCTTTCTTT. This encodes CASSLDIVGQGTEAFF.

The rearrangement joins TRBV29-1 to TRBJ1-1; D may be TRBD1 (5 bases). The CDR3 is made up of 11 amino acids. V lost 7 bases and J lost 3, with 9 bases in between. Looked up from germline, CDR1 is SQVTM and CDR2 is ANQGSEA. CDR3 residues: CSGGVDTEAFF. CDR3 nucleotide sequence: TGCAGCGGGGGGGTGGACACTGAAGCTTTCTTT.

The chain employs TRBV10-2 and TRBJ2-4, with D uncertain. Germline V CDR1 and CDR2: WSHSY, SAAADI. The CDR3 is 11 residues long. With 7 bases removed from V and 5 bases from J, the gap between germline ends came to 6 bases. CDR3 DNA: TGCGCCAGCACAGGAGAAAACATTCAGTACTTC. Its protein product is CASTGENIQYF.

The gene calls are TRBV18 and TRBJ2-5, with a weak D call TRBD1 (5 bases). Germline V gene lookup returns CDR1 KGHSH and CDR2 LQKENI. V lost 6 bases to trimming and J lost 1 base, with 12 bases between them. This CDR3 spans 14 amino acids. DNA for the CDR3: TGTGCCAGCTCCCCAGGGTGGCGCCAAGAGACCCAGTACTTC. Its translation: CASSPGWRQETQYF.

V is TRBV5-1 and J is TRBJ1-5, with a tentative D call TRBD1 (6 bases). V lost 4 bases, J lost 6 bases, and 17 bases lay in between. The CDR3 extends over 15 amino acids. Germline CDR1 reads SGHRS; CDR2 reads YFSETQ. CDR3: CASSLQGGEGQPQHF. In DNA form, the CDR3 reads TGCGCCAGCAGCCTGCAAGGGGGAGAGGGTCAGCCCCAGCATTTT.

V and J are TRBV4-1 and TRBJ1-1; 7 bases agree with TRBD1. Trimming cost V 4 bases and J 5 bases; bases outside gene matches: 13. The V gene's germline CDR1 is MGHRA and CDR2 YSYEKL. The CDR3 extends over 16 amino acids. The CDR3 reads CASSLMGRGLGTEAFF. The CDR3 bases are TGCGCCAGCAGCCTCATGGGGAGGGGGCTCGGGACTGAAGCTTTCTTT.

This chain uses TRBV3-1 (or the pseudogene TRBV3-2) with TRBJ2-7; no definite D call. Between the trimmed V and J ends, which lost 1 base and 7 bases, there was a span of 11 bases. CDR3 size: 13 residues. Germline CDR1 reads LGHDT; CDR2 reads YNNKEL (reference sequence). The DNA for the CDR3 is TGTGCCAGCAGCCAAGTAAGGTCACGGGAGCAGTACTTC. It codes for CASSQVRSREQYF.

V usage is TRBV6-4 and J usage is TRBJ2-1; no clear D gene. Germline CDR1 and CDR2: MRHNA and SNTAGT. The V end was cut by 6 bases, the J end by 1 base, with 7 bases between. This CDR3 is built from 13 residues. The CDR3 is CASRDLSYNEQFF. The CDR3 DNA reads TGTGCCAGCAGGGACCTTTCCTACAATGAGCAGTTCTTC.

The gene calls are TRBV6-5 and TRBJ2-2; no reliable D call. Trimming left V 10 bases short and J 2 bases short, with 14 bases between. CDR3 size: 14 residues. Germline CDR1 reads MNHEY; CDR2 reads SVGAGI. This CDR3 reads CATIVGSNTGELFF. The CDR3 DNA sequence: TGTGCCACTATAGTGGGATCTAACACCGGGGAGCTGTTTTTT.

This chain connects TRBV25-1 to TRBJ1-5; 7 bases agree with TRBD1. The germline CDR1 and CDR2 sequences are MGHDK and SYGVNS. The junction had 6 bases not matched to a gene; V was cut back by 4 bases and J by 0 bases. The CDR3 length is 16 residues. As DNA, the CDR3 is TGTGCCAGCAGTGCCACAGGGGAGTATAGCAATCAGCCCCAGCATTTT. Translating it yields CASSATGEYSNQPQHF.